What follows are 21 T cell receptor beta chains derived from one specimen sequenced in a study of shared clonotypes between healthy human individuals. The protocol was immunoSEQ multiplex PCR, while the TCRdb copy is restricted to in-frame clones and leaves out a portion. The sample carries millions of clones, over 85% recorded once. The sample was naive CD4+ T cells from PBMCs. Subset: CD45RA+ positively selected. The receptors stem from a man aged 18-30 years in good health. Some clones in this sample may be carry-over from other donors' samples.

This clone has a handful of counts. The chain links TRBV2 to TRBJ1-5, with TRBD1 identical over 10 bases. The CDR3 is made up of 16 amino acids. Germline trimming cut 0 bases from V and 7 bases from J; bases unmatched to any gene: 6. Germline V gene sequence: CDR1 SNHLY, CDR2 FYNNEI. CDR3 sequence (DNA): TGTGCCAGCAGTGAAGCGGGACAGGGGAAAGGGCAGCCCCAGCATTTT. Protein sequence: CASSEAGQGKGQPQHF.

The chain couples TRBV5-4 to TRBJ2-5, with 12 bases lining up with TRBD2. After removal of 3 bases from V and 3 bases from J, the junction contained 6 bases not matched to a gene. In germline, CDR1 is SGHNT, CDR2 YYREEE (reference sequence). The CDR3 length is 16 residues. CDR3: CASSSGLAGKKETQYF. The CDR3 DNA reads TGTGCCAGCAGCTCCGGACTAGCGGGAAAGAAAGAGACCCAGTACTTC.

The chain carries TRBV21-1 and TRBJ2-2. TRBV21-1 is labeled a pseudogene. The CDR3 sequence is 15 residues long. As DNA, the CDR3 is TGTGCCAGCAACAAAGAGGACCCGAACACCGGGGAGCTGTTTTTT. This sequence encodes CASNKEDPNTGELFF.

This chain connects TRBV10-3 to TRBJ2-7, with 7 bases identical to TRBD1. This CDR3 has 13 amino acids. The germline CDR1 and CDR2 sequences are ENHRY and SYGVKD. Unmatched junction bases numbered 11, after V lost 10 bases and J lost 5 bases. Written as DNA, the CDR3 is TGTGCCACGAGCCGACAGGGCGGTCACGAGCAGTACTTC. Residues: CATSRQGGHEQYF.

The genes are TRBV7-9 and TRBJ1-2; D gene ambiguous. Germline V gene sequence: CDR1 SEHNR, CDR2 FQNEAQ (reference sequence). With 3 bases removed from V and 0 bases from J, the gap between germline ends came to 17 bases. CDR3 length equals 17 residues. CDR3 region: CASSFSGRLATNYGYTF. The CDR3 region has the DNA TGTGCCAGCAGCTTCTCCGGGAGACTAGCAACTAACTATGGCTACACCTTC.

The chain links TRBV27 to TRBJ2-7; maybe TRBD1 (6 bases). Trimming took off 7 bases at V and 5 bases at J, with 24 bases between the two ends. There are 16 residues in the CDR3. The V gene's germline CDR1 is MNHEY and CDR2 SMNVEV (reference sequence). The CDR3 protein is CASNPQGSAGEDEQYF. In nucleotides, the CDR3 is TGTGCCAGCAACCCCCAGGGGTCCGCCGGCGAGGACGAGCAGTACTTC.

CDR3 DNA sequence: TGTGCCAGCAGCTTAACGGCGTTCACAGATACGCAGTATTTT. It codes for CASSLTAFTDTQYF. The J gene is TRBJ2-3, the V gene TRBV7-9; D gene ambiguous. V lost 2 bases and J lost 2, with 8 bases in between. Per the germline V gene, CDR1 is SEHNR and CDR2 is FQNEAQ (reference sequence). The CDR3 sequence is 14 residues long.

This chain uses TRBV7-7 with TRBJ2-1; 7 bases agree with TRBD2. Losses at the gene ends were 2 bases for V and 8 bases for J; bases not matched to a gene: 6. Per germline, CDR1 SSHAT and CDR2 FNYEAQ (reference sequence). CDR3 length equals 14 residues. CDR3 region: CASSLQIRGDEQFF. The CDR3 DNA reads TGTGCCAGCAGCTTACAGATCCGGGGGGATGAGCAGTTCTTC.

In this sample, this clone turned up a few times. The chain employs TRBV28 and TRBJ2-1; 7 bases align to TRBD2. This CDR3 contains 16 residues. The V segment lost 6 bases and the J segment 0 bases; nucleotides outside the gene matches: 8. The germline V gene encodes CDR1 MDHEN and CDR2 SYDVKM. CDR3 sequence reads: CASRPWEGSSYNEQFF. The CDR3 region has the DNA TGTGCCAGCAGACCGTGGGAGGGGAGCTCCTACAATGAGCAGTTCTTC.

The chain employs TRBV29-1 and TRBJ1-1; D is possibly TRBD1 (6 bases). The V end lost 4 bases, the J end lost 2 bases, and 11 bases lay between the germline ends. The length of the CDR3 is 13 residues. From germline, CDR1 is SQVTM and CDR2 ANQGSEA. The CDR3 DNA reads TGCAGCGTTGCTTACGGGGGCAACACTGAAGCTTTCTTT. Amino acid sequence: CSVAYGGNTEAFF. Variable domain in full (rest from reference TRBV29-1 and TRBJ1-1): SAVISQKPSRDICQRGTSLTIQCQVDSQVTMMFWYRQQPGQSLTLIATANQGSEATYESGFVIDKFPISRPNLTFSTLTVSNMSPEDSSIYLCSVAYGGNTEAFFGQGTRLTVV.

The V call is TRBV7-2, the J call TRBJ1-4; no clear D. Trimming stripped 1 base from V and 8 bases from J, with 17 bases between. The CDR3 is 16 residues long. Germline CDR1 SGHTA, CDR2 FQGNSA. The CDR3 nucleotides are TGTGCCAGCAGCTTAGATGCCCACCATACGGAGGAAAAACTGTTTTTT. Its translation is CASSLDAHHTEEKLFF.

As for this clone: The sample has other DNA sequences that encode this CDR3 too. The chain joins TRBV5-1 to TRBJ1-1; D gene unclear. Looked up from germline, CDR1 is SGHRS and CDR2 is YFSETQ. The CDR3 extends over 14 amino acids. V lost 4 bases and J lost 1, with 11 bases in between. In DNA form, the CDR3 reads TGCGCCAGCAGCCCTACCCGCGGGAACACTGAAGCTTTCTTT. Encoded protein: CASSPTRGNTEAFF.

The rearrangement links TRBV5-1 to TRBJ2-2, with 9 positions matching TRBD2. The CDR3 has 16 residues. V lost 4 bases to trimming and J lost 0 bases; unmatched junction nucleotides: 4. Germline values: CDR1 SGHRS, CDR2 YFSETQ. The CDR3: CASSAIAGANTGELFF. CDR3 in DNA: TGCGCCAGCAGCGCAATAGCGGGAGCGAACACCGGGGAGCTGTTTTTT. Combining the CDR3 with reference TRBV5-1 and TRBJ2-2 gives the whole variable domain KAGVTQTPRYLIKTRGQQVTLSCSPISGHRSVSWYQQTPGQGLQFLFEYFSETQRNKGNFPGRFSGRQFSNSRSEMNVSTLELGDSALYLCASSAIAGANTGELFFGEGSRLTVL.

The J gene is TRBJ2-5, the V gene TRBV7-7, with D possibly being TRBD1 or TRBD2 (6 bases each). Trimming took 8 bases from V and 9 from J, leaving 25 bases between them. The CDR3 has 15 residues. CDR1 and CDR2 from the germline V gene are SSHAT and FNYEAQ (reference sequence). In DNA form, the CDR3 reads TGTGCCAGCGGACCCCGCGGGACCTCACCAGGGGCCCAGTACTTC. This sequence encodes CASGPRGTSPGAQYF.

The chain uses TRBV2 and TRBJ2-3, with D unresolved. CDR1 is SNHLY and CDR2 is FYNNEI in the germline V gene. Trimming left V 1 base short and J 1 base short, with 9 bases between. The CDR3 runs to 15 residues. Here the CDR3 DNA reads TGTGCCAGCAGTGAAGTTGGATCTGGCACAGATACGCAGTATTTT. It specifies CASSEVGSGTDTQYF.

V is TRBV9 and J is TRBJ2-3; unclear D gene. V was pared by 4 bases and J by 9 bases, with 15 bases between. This CDR3 region has 13 residues. Looked up from germline, CDR1 is SGDLS and CDR2 is YYNGEE. The CDR3 reads CASSRNGGETQYF. The CDR3 nucleotides read TGTGCCAGCAGCCGGAACGGCGGCGAGACGCAGTATTTT.

J is TRBJ2-4 and V is TRBV10-3; D could derive from TRBD1 or TRBD2 (7 bases each). Germline V gene lookup returns CDR1 ENHRY and CDR2 SYGVKD. Trimming took off 4 bases at V and 6 bases at J, with 16 bases between the two ends. The CDR3 loop spans 15 amino acids. The CDR3 loop reads CAISARQGGGNIQYF. CDR3 coding DNA: TGTGCCATCAGTGCCCGACAGGGCGGGGGAAACATTCAGTACTTC.

The chain combines TRBV5-1 with TRBJ2-7, with D perhaps matching TRBD2 (5 bases). The CDR3 contains 15 residues. V was trimmed by 4 bases and J by 2 bases, leaving 16 bases between them. The V gene's germline CDR1 is SGHRS and CDR2 YFSETQ. CDR3 protein: CASSPEPSAAYEQYF. The CDR3 coding sequence is TGCGCCAGCAGCCCCGAGCCCTCAGCGGCCTACGAGCAGTACTTC.

This chain connects TRBV30 to TRBJ2-7; 7 bases match TRBD1. The CDR3 has 17 residues. The V gene's germline CDR1 is GTSNPN and CDR2 SVGIG (reference sequence). J gave up 0 bases and V 4 bases, and 15 bases lay outside the gene matches. CDR3: CAWTGSRRRDSSYEQYF. Here the CDR3 DNA reads TGTGCCTGGACCGGATCTAGGCGACGGGACAGCTCCTACGAGCAGTACTTC. The complete variable domain, with remaining parts taken from reference TRBV30 and TRBJ2-7, reads SQTIHQWPATLVQPVGSPLSLECTVEGTSNPNLYWYRQAAGRGLQLLFYSVGIGQISSEVPQNLSASRPQDRQFILSSKKLLLSDSGFYLCAWTGSRRRDSSYEQYFGPGTRLTVT.

The J gene is TRBJ1-2, the V gene TRBV28; 7 nucleotides match TRBD1. The V gene's germline CDR1 is MDHEN and CDR2 SYDVKM. This CDR3 region has 14 residues. V dropped 8 bases and J dropped 3; count of bases not matched to a gene: 9. Here the CDR3 DNA reads TGTGCCAGCGCCATGGACAGGACGGACTATGGCTACACCTTC. It codes for CASAMDRTDYGYTF.

The rearrangement uses TRBV6-5 and TRBJ1-4; no clear D gene. Germline V lookup: CDR1 MNHEY, CDR2 SVGAGI. Between the trimmed V and J ends, which lost 3 bases and 5 bases, there was a span of 13 bases. The CDR3 is 15 amino acids. DNA for the CDR3: TGTGCCAGCAGTTATGGCCGGCACAAAAATGAAAAACTGTTTTTT. It encodes CASSYGRHKNEKLFF.